This T cell receptor (beta chain) is drawn from a study of Tregs in tolerant kidney transplant recipients. V lost 9 bases and J lost 7; bases outside the gene matches: 7. CDR3 size: 14 residues. The table came from immunoSEQ multiplex PCR; TCRdb's copy has only in-frame clones and leaves some out. The sample yields some 30,000 clones, of which the top ten take up approximately 1.7%. With respect to this clone: Read sequence stops 3 residues before the CDR3 end, and the germline J gene provides the missing end.

Mixed chimerism was transient after nonmyeloablative marrow transplants from related graft donors. The V and J genes are TRBV12-3 or TRBV12-4 and TRBJ1-4; 11 bases are shared with TRBD1. This clonotype originated in a human patient who received a combined kidney and bone marrow transplant. The graft donor may have given rise to some T cells. The source material was CD4+ T cells from blood (PBMCs), sampled 24 months after the transplant. The CDR3 reads CASTPGTGGEKLFF. Incomplete CDR3 DNA: TGTGCCAGTACCCCCGGGACAGGGGGTGAAAAA.